The 6 T cell receptor beta chains in this list originate from one sample, sequenced in a study of PD-1 blockade in classical Hodgkin lymphoma. Autologous stem cell transplantation was followed by relapse in every patient, and brentuximab vedotin exposure varied. Sequencing was performed with immunoSEQ multiplex PCR; in TCRdb, only in-frame clones are kept and a portion is missing. The sample records about 100,000 clones, about 89% being singletons. Sequencing used peripheral blood mononuclear cells (PBMCs), obtained before the second cycle of nivolumab. The receptor set was obtained from a human donor with classical Hodgkin lymphoma.

The chain joins TRBV14 to TRBJ2-5; D gene unclear. The CDR3 is 14 residues long. Germline V gene lookup returns CDR1 SGHDN and CDR2 FVKESK. Between the trimmed V and J ends, which lost 0 bases and 4 bases, there was a span of 9 bases. CDR3 sequence (DNA): TGTGCCAGCAGCCAAGAAGGCCTGCGAGAGACCCAGTACTTC. Translation gives CASSQEGLRETQYF.

The chain combines TRBV30 with TRBJ2-7; the D call may be TRBD1 or TRBD2 (5 bases each). The V end lost 3 bases, the J end lost 2 bases, and 17 bases lay between the germline ends. The CDR3 is 15 amino acids. The V gene's germline CDR1 is GTSNPN and CDR2 SVGIG (reference sequence). CDR3: CAWRVSPGTPYEQYF. CDR3 sequence (DNA): TGTGCCTGGAGGGTAAGCCCCGGGACCCCCTACGAGCAGTACTTC.

The chain joins TRBV5-1 to TRBJ1-3; D is uncertain. Trimming stripped 3 bases from V and 4 bases from J, with 5 bases between. This CDR3 has 12 residues. Germline V gene data show CDR1 as SGHRS and CDR2 as YFSETQ. The CDR3: CASSSYGNTIYF. The DNA of the CDR3 is TGCGCCAGCAGCTCGTACGGAAACACCATATATTTT.

Comments on this clone: Its ends do not fully match the called genes, so a read error is possible. CDR3: CAWRKGTLGNQPQHF. CDR3 sequence (DNA): TGTGCCTGGAGGAAAGGGACTCTAGGCAACCAGCCCCAGCATTTT. V is TRBV30 and J is TRBJ1-5; maybe TRBD1 (5 bases). Germline lookup yields CDR1 GTSNPN and CDR2 SVGIG (reference sequence). The CDR3 is made up of 15 amino acids.

The chain uses TRBV6-5 and TRBJ2-7; 7 bases are a match to TRBD1. With V trimmed by 0 bases and J by 4 bases, 3 bases remained unmatched. From germline, CDR1 is MNHEY and CDR2 SVGAGI. This CDR3 is built from 14 residues. This CDR3 reads CASSYSGTVYEQYF. CDR3 nucleotide sequence: TGTGCCAGCAGTTACTCGGGGACAGTTTACGAGCAGTACTTC.

The gene calls are TRBV5-4 and TRBJ2-2, with 8 bases lining up with TRBD1. This CDR3 comprises 16 residues. J gave up 3 bases and V 3 bases, and 7 bases lay outside the gene matches. The germline gives CDR1 SGHNT, CDR2 YYREEE (reference sequence). The CDR3 DNA is TGTGCCAGCAGCTCGAACAGGGGGTCGGACACCGGGGAGCTGTTTTTT. Translating it yields CASSSNRGSDTGELFF. Looking up the rest from reference TRBV5-4 and TRBJ2-2 gives the full variable domain: ETGVTQSPTHLIKTRGQQVTLRCSSQSGHNTVSWYQQALGQGPQFIFQYYREEENGRGNFPPRFSGLQFPNYSSELNVNALELDDSALYLCASSSNRGSDTGELFFGEGSRLTVL.